Each of the 24 T cell receptor beta chains below was sequenced from the same sample in a study of T cells after yellow fever vaccination. TCRdb independently ran MiXCR on the 5' RACE reads; one entry per CDR3 protein. The sample has a few hundred thousand distinct CDR3 sequences, about 4% seen once. The material was PBMCs, obtained 5 days after the yellow fever booster vaccination. These receptors came from a man aged 18-30 years who received the YFV17D yellow fever vaccine.

This clonotype appeared a few times. The junction does not match germline at one end; this may be a read error. The rearrangement uses TRBV7-7 and TRBJ2-3; D may be TRBD1 or TRBD2 (5 bases each). Germline V gene sequence: CDR1 SSHAT, CDR2 FNYEAQ (reference sequence). The CDR3 runs to 16 residues. The CDR3 DNA is TGTGCTAGCAGCCCCCTCCGGGACGTGAGCTTAGGTACGCAGTATTTT. Its translation: CASSPLRDVSLGTQYF.

At least ten counts were recorded for this clonotype. The chain has TRBV5-1 and TRBJ2-7; 7 bases align to TRBD1. V lost 4 bases to trimming and J lost 3 bases; unmatched junction nucleotides: 7. The CDR3 extends over 14 amino acids. Germline-derived CDR1 and CDR2 are SGHRS and YFSETQ. Here the CDR3 reads CASSQSGQNYEQYF. The DNA of the CDR3 is TGCGCCAGCAGCCAATCGGGACAGAACTACGAGCAGTACTTC.

The chain links TRBV5-1 to TRBJ2-5; a weak D match, TRBD2 (6 bases). Germline loops: CDR1 SGHRS, CDR2 YFSETQ. Trimming removed 1 base from V and 9 bases from J, with 10 bases in between. This CDR3 contains 12 residues. The CDR3 loop reads CASSLTGGAQYF. The CDR3 bases are TGCGCCAGCAGCTTGACCGGAGGGGCCCAGTACTTC.

Only a few counts were recorded for this clonotype. V and J are TRBV18 and TRBJ1-1; weak D call: TRBD1 (6 bases). The germline V gene encodes CDR1 KGHSH and CDR2 LQKENI. The CDR3 consists of 15 residues. V dropped 0 bases and J dropped 4 bases, with 12 bases sitting between them. CDR3 in amino acids: CASSPPGGAGTEAFF. In DNA form, the CDR3 reads TGTGCCAGCTCACCACCCGGGGGCGCGGGCACTGAAGCTTTCTTT.

This clonotype occurred a few times. The chain is built from TRBV6-2 or TRBV6-3 and TRBJ2-7; tentative D call: TRBD2 (6 bases). CDR3 length: 15 amino acids. The V end was cut by 7 bases, the J end by 1 base, with 17 bases between. Per the germline V gene, CDR1 is MNHEY and CDR2 is SVGEGT. In DNA, the CDR3 is TGTGCCAGCACCAGGCCCCTGCGGGGTTCCTACGAGCAGTACTTC. Its protein product is CASTRPLRGSYEQYF.

This clonotype showed up many times. The V call is TRBV27, the J call TRBJ1-4; TRBD1 aligns across 8 bases. The V gene's germline CDR1 is MNHEY and CDR2 SMNVEV (reference sequence). This CDR3 is built from 15 residues. Unmatched junction bases numbered 6, after V lost 3 bases and J lost 6 bases. The CDR3 nucleotides are TGTGCCAGCAGTTTCGGACAGGGTGAATATGAAAAACTGTTTTTT. Residues: CASSFGQGEYEKLFF.

The V gene is TRBV12-3 or TRBV12-4, the J gene TRBJ1-2; perhaps TRBD1 as D (5 bases). V was clipped by 5 bases and J by 4 bases, with 11 bases between them. CDR3 length: 13 residues. CDR3 DNA sequence: TGTGCCAGCAGTCCAGGGATTGGCTATGGCTACACCTTC. This gives the protein CASSPGIGYGYTF.

V is TRBV7-9 and J is TRBJ2-1; 14 nucleotides match TRBD2. This CDR3 contains 17 residues. J was trimmed by 6 bases and V by 4 bases; bases with no gene match: 8. Germline-derived CDR1 and CDR2 are SEHNR and FQNEAQ (reference sequence). The CDR3 loop reads CASSSTRLAGGPNEQFF. The CDR3 nucleotides are TGTGCCAGCAGCTCGACAAGACTAGCGGGGGGGCCCAATGAGCAGTTCTTC.

The chain joins TRBV6-2 or TRBV6-3 to TRBJ2-3; D is uncertain. This CDR3 has 13 residues. The V end was cut by 4 bases, the J end by 0 bases, with 5 bases between. Germline V gene data show CDR1 as MNHEY and CDR2 as SVGEGT. DNA for the CDR3: TGTGCCAGCAGTTTATGGAGCACAGATACGCAGTATTTT. Translated, it gives CASSLWSTDTQYF.

The chain joins TRBV28 to TRBJ2-7; D may match TRBD1 or TRBD2 (5 bases each). Deletions cut 2 bases from V and 3 bases from J, with 20 bases between. This CDR3 contains 17 residues. Looked up from germline, CDR1 is MDHEN and CDR2 is SYDVKM. The CDR3, as DNA: TGTGCCAGCAGTTTAGCAGGGTCGGGGAAGGAGAGCTACGAGCAGTACGTC. The encoded protein is CASSLAGSGKESYEQYV.

This clonotype has at least ten counts. The chain combines TRBV6-2 or TRBV6-3 with TRBJ2-7; D is undetermined. Trimming stripped 2 bases from V and 0 bases from J, with 2 bases between. From germline, CDR1 is MNHEY and CDR2 SVGEGT. The CDR3 has 12 residues. The CDR3 DNA reads as TGTGCCAGCAGTTACAGCTCCTACGAGCAGTACGTC. Protein product: CASSYSSYEQYV.

In its sample, this clonotype was seen a few times. The chain couples TRBV7-2 to TRBJ2-3; TRBD2 is a possible D gene (7 bases). The V and J ends lost 7 bases and 8 bases respectively, with 22 bases between them. The V gene's germline CDR1 is SGHTA and CDR2 FQGNSA. The CDR3 has 15 amino acids. The CDR3 region has the DNA TGTGCCAGCACATCCCGCGGGGGCCTCCCGGGTACGCAGTATTTT. It is translated as CASTSRGGLPGTQYF.

This clonotype has at least ten counts. The chain is built from TRBV18 and TRBJ2-1; D is perhaps TRBD1 (6 bases). Germline V gene data show CDR1 as KGHSH and CDR2 as LQKENI. With 3 bases removed from V and 3 bases from J, the gap between germline ends came to 9 bases. This CDR3 is built from 14 residues. The CDR3 sequence: CASSPSDSYNEQFF. The CDR3 DNA reads as TGTGCCAGCTCACCCTCGGACAGCTACAATGAGCAGTTCTTC.

The V call is TRBV5-6, the J call TRBJ2-3; D is perhaps TRBD2 (5 bases). V was cut by 0 bases and J by 4 bases, with 9 bases left in between. CDR3 length: 14 residues. Looked up from germline, CDR1 is SGHDT and CDR2 is YYEEEE. The CDR3 region is CASSLVVASDTQYF. The CDR3 region has the DNA TGTGCCAGCAGCTTGGTAGTAGCGTCAGATACGCAGTATTTT.

V and J are TRBV11-2 and TRBJ2-2, with a weak D call TRBD2 (5 bases). Looked up from germline, CDR1 is SGHAT and CDR2 is FQNNGV. Trimming removed 11 bases from V and 0 bases from J, with 13 bases in between. There are 14 residues in the CDR3. As DNA, the CDR3 is TGTGCCGGGAGAGCTGAACCGAACACCGGGGAGCTGTTTTTT. Its translation is CAGRAEPNTGELFF.

This clonotype was picked up a small number of times. The chain is built from TRBV12-5 and TRBJ1-1, with TRBD1 identical over 7 bases. Per the germline V gene, CDR1 is LGHNT and CDR2 is FRNRAP. V shed 6 bases and J 3 bases; nucleotides not matched to a gene: 4. The CDR3 has 13 amino acids. The CDR3 DNA reads TGTGCTAGTGGGCAGGGGGGGGACACTGAAGCTTTCTTT. It encodes CASGQGGDTEAFF.

As regards this clonotype: Just one base apart from a much larger clone, this may be a read error. The V gene is TRBV5-1, the J gene TRBJ2-5, with 8 bases aligning to TRBD2. The V gene end was trimmed by 0 bases and the J gene end by 5 bases; junction bases not matched to a gene: 6. Germline V gene data show CDR1 as SGHRS and CDR2 as YFSETQ. This CDR3 contains 15 residues. The CDR3 DNA reads TGCGCCAGCAGCTTGGAGGCTTGCGGGGGGGAGACCCAGTACTTC. Protein product: CASSLEACGGETQYF.

This clonotype occurred many times. V gene TRBV18 combines with J gene TRBJ2-2; no firm D call. In germline, CDR1 is KGHSH, CDR2 LQKENI. The V end lost 4 bases, the J end lost 1 base, and 7 bases lay between the germline ends. This CDR3 has 14 amino acids. CDR3 residues: CASSLQKNTGELFF. Written as DNA, the CDR3 is TGTGCCAGCTCACTTCAAAAGAACACCGGGGAGCTGTTTTTT.

This clonotype was counted a few times. The gene calls are TRBV4-1 and TRBJ2-7; D ambiguous. Germline V gene data show CDR1 as MGHRA and CDR2 as YSYEKL. This CDR3 contains 13 residues. V was clipped by 5 bases and J by 3 bases, with 11 bases between them. The CDR3 nucleotides read TGCGCCAGCAGCGAAACTGAGTTCTACGAGCAGTACTTC. Its protein is CASSETEFYEQYF.

This clonotype came up many times. The chain uses TRBV10-3 and TRBJ2-5; no firm D call. V dropped 4 bases and J dropped 2 bases, with 11 bases sitting between them. This CDR3 is built from 14 residues. CDR1 is ENHRY and CDR2 is SYGVKD in the germline V gene. The CDR3 reads CAISASGRQETQYF. CDR3 DNA sequence: TGTGCCATCAGTGCGTCCGGCAGGCAAGAGACCCAGTACTTC.

This clonotype has ten or more counts. CDR3 amino acids: CASSFGQGNEQFF. Here the CDR3 DNA reads TGCGCCAGCAGCTTCGGACAGGGGAATGAGCAGTTCTTC. The chain recombines TRBV5-1 with TRBJ2-1; 9 bases fit TRBD1. The CDR3 loop spans 13 amino acids. V lost 2 bases and J lost 7; bases outside the gene matches: 1. The germline gives CDR1 SGHRS, CDR2 YFSETQ.

This clonotype was seen ten or more times. The CDR3 region is CASRDSNTEAFF. CDR3 DNA sequence: TGTGCCAGCAGGGACAGCAACACTGAAGCTTTCTTT. The chain combines TRBV7-2 with TRBJ1-1, with TRBD1 as a possible D gene (6 bases). Germline values: CDR1 SGHTA, CDR2 FQGNSA. The CDR3 is 12 amino acids. The ends were cut back, 6 bases at V and 2 bases at J, with 7 bases in the middle.

Many counts were recorded for this clonotype. The chain is built from TRBV12-3 or TRBV12-4 and TRBJ1-1; 7 nucleotides match TRBD1. CDR3 length: 14 amino acids. Trimming took 8 bases from V and 4 from J; bases not matched to a gene: 10. CDR3 coding DNA: TGTGCCAGCGGGCCGGACAGGCTCGTCACTGAAGCTTTCTTT. Protein product: CASGPDRLVTEAFF.

The V and J genes are TRBV9 and TRBJ2-2, with D unresolved. Germline-derived CDR1 and CDR2 are SGDLS and YYNGEE. This CDR3 comprises 14 residues. Trimming took 3 bases from V and 6 from J, leaving 12 bases between them. CDR3 nucleotide sequence: TGTGCCAGCAGCGAACGCAGGCGAGCCGGGGAGCTGTTTTTT. Translating it yields CASSERRRAGELFF.